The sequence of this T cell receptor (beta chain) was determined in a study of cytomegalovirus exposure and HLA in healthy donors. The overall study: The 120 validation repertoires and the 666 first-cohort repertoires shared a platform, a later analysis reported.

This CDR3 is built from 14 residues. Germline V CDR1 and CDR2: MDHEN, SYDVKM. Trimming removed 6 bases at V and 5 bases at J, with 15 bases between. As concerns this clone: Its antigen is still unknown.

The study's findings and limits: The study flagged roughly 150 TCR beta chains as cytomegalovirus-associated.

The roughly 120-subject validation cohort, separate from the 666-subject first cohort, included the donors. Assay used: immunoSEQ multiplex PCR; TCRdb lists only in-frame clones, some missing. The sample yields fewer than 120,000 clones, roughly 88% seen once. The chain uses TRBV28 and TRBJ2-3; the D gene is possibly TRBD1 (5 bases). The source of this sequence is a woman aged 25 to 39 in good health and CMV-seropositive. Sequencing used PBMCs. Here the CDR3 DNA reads TGTGCCAGCAGGGAAGCTACAGGTCAAGATACGCAGTATTTT. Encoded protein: CASREATGQDTQYF.